This passage covers 18 T cell receptor beta chains from one sample sequenced in a study of PD-L1 blockade in urothelial cancer (dated by TCRdb to 2017 to 2019). Reading the label with the study, this specimen's time point is: pretreatment peripheral blood. The method was the immunoSEQ multiplex PCR assay. TCRdb took over this immuneACCESS table, retaining in-frame rearrangements with V and J assigned. Such tables are incomplete; in checked studies, under half of the missing clones stem from an unresolved V gene, and the remainder is unexplained. A total of 32,000 or so clones appear in this sample, about 87% of them only once. The ten largest clones capture 15% to 18% of the sample. The sample here was PBMCs, taken around atezolizumab (anti-PD-L1) treatment. These TCRs come from a man aged 60 to 69 with urothelial cancer.

The chain combines TRBV27 with TRBJ1-5; perhaps TRBD1 as D (5 bases). Germline CDR1 reads MNHEY; CDR2 reads SMNVEV (reference sequence). This CDR3 has 13 residues. Trimming cost V 7 bases and J 0 bases, with 7 bases left between them. CDR3 nucleotides: TGTGCCAGCACGGACAATAGCAATCAGCCCCAGCATTTT. Protein: CASTDNSNQPQHF.

V is TRBV7-6 and J is TRBJ1-5; D possibly corresponds to TRBD1 (5 bases). The germline V gene has CDR1 SGHVS and CDR2 FNYEAQ. The CDR3 runs 17 residues. Trimming removed 2 bases at V and 0 bases at J, with 14 bases between. CDR3 in DNA: TGTGCCAGCAGCTTACGGGGGTTTGAGGTTAGCAATCAGCCCCAGCATTTT. Translation gives CASSLRGFEVSNQPQHF.

V and J are TRBV27 and TRBJ1-5, with D possibly being TRBD1 (6 bases). Trimming stripped 6 bases from V and 6 bases from J, with 9 bases between. From germline, CDR1 is MNHEY and CDR2 SMNVEV (reference sequence). The CDR3 has 12 amino acids. The CDR3 protein is CASRRGGQPQHF. CDR3 bases: TGTGCCAGCAGACGAGGGGGTCAGCCCCAGCATTTT.

The chain recombines TRBV27 with TRBJ1-5; 9 positions match TRBD1. The germline CDR1 and CDR2 sequences are MNHEY and SMNVEV (reference sequence). The CDR3 sequence is 15 residues long. The junction had 9 bases not matched to a gene; V was cut back by 6 bases and J by 6 bases. The CDR3 coding sequence is TGTGCCAGCAGCGCTCGGACAGGGGCAGGTCAGCCCCAGCATTTT. Amino acids: CASSARTGAGQPQHF.

This clone has only one observation. CDR3 bases: TGTGCCAGCAGGGGGACTGTCGCTTTGACTGAAGCTTTCTTT. Translation gives CASRGTVALTEAFF. V is TRBV2 and J is TRBJ1-1; D is possibly TRBD1 (5 bases). Germline CDR1 SNHLY, CDR2 FYNNEI. This CDR3 spans 14 amino acids. Trimming removed 6 bases at V and 5 bases at J, with 16 bases between. Complete variable domain (other parts from reference TRBV2 and TRBJ1-1): EPEVTQTPSHQVTQMGQEVILRCVPISNHLYFYWYRQILGQKVEFLVSFYNNEISEKSEIFDDQFSVERPDGSNFTLKIRSTKLEDSAMYFCASRGTVALTEAFFGQGTRLTVV.

This clone was detected only a few times. The chain carries TRBV6-6 and TRBJ1-2; no clear D gene. V lost 2 bases and J 0 bases, leaving 10 bases between the germline ends. The CDR3 loop spans 15 amino acids. Germline CDR1 is MNHNY and CDR2 is SVGAGI (reference sequence). CDR3 in amino acids: CASSYLPAANYGYTF. The CDR3 DNA sequence: TGTGCCAGCAGTTACCTCCCAGCGGCTAACTATGGCTACACCTTC.

This chain links TRBV18 with TRBJ2-1; 9 positions match TRBD2. After removal of 0 bases from V and 2 bases from J, the junction contained 5 bases not matched to a gene. CDR1 and CDR2 (germline): KGHSH, LQKENI. The CDR3 contains 17 residues. The CDR3 DNA reads as TGTGCCAGCTCACCACCCTCAGCGGGAGGCCCCTACAATGAGCAGTTCTTC. Encoded protein: CASSPPSAGGPYNEQFF. Supplemented by reference TRBV18 and TRBJ2-1, the full variable domain reads NAGVMQNPRHLVRRRGQEARLRCSPMKGHSHVYWYRQLPEEGLKFMVYLQKENIIDESGMPKERFSAEFPKEGPSILRIQQVVRGDSAAYFCASSPPSAGGPYNEQFFGPGTRLTVL.

The V and J genes are TRBV28 and TRBJ1-6, with D unresolved. This CDR3 comprises 15 residues. V lost 7 bases to trimming and J lost 5 bases, with 15 bases between them. Germline lookup yields CDR1 MDHEN and CDR2 SYDVKM. CDR3 amino acids: CASNPSGVNNSPLHF. In DNA, the CDR3 is TGTGCCAGCAACCCATCCGGGGTCAATAATTCACCCCTCCACTTT.

The CDR3 loop reads CASSESGTALHGYTF. The CDR3 nucleotides are TGTGCCAGCAGTGAGTCCGGGACAGCACTTCATGGCTACACCTTC. The chain uses TRBV25-1 and TRBJ1-2; 7 nucleotides match TRBD1. V shed 3 bases and J 6 bases; nucleotides not matched to a gene: 10. This CDR3 has 15 amino acids. Looked up from germline, CDR1 is MGHDK and CDR2 is SYGVNS.

This clone has a handful of counts. The chain uses TRBV11-3 and TRBJ1-1; possible D gene TRBD1, 5 bases. The CDR3 extends over 13 amino acids. The germline V gene has CDR1 SGHNT and CDR2 YENEEA. The ends were cut back, 5 bases at V and 3 bases at J, with 10 bases in the middle. CDR3 sequence (DNA): TGTGCCAGCAGCCGGGGGTGGGACACTGAAGCTTTCTTT. This sequence encodes CASSRGWDTEAFF.

The V and J genes are TRBV9 and TRBJ2-1, with 9 nucleotides matching TRBD2. Germline loops: CDR1 SGDLS, CDR2 YYNGEE. The junction had 3 bases not matched to a gene; V was cut back by 0 bases and J by 5 bases. The CDR3 has 15 amino acids. In DNA, the CDR3 is TGTGCCAGCAGCGTAGTGGCTAGCGGGGACAATGAGCAGTTCTTC. Encoded protein: CASSVVASGDNEQFF.

CDR3 in amino acids: CASSESRGLGTDTQYF. CDR3 coding DNA: TGCGCCAGCAGTGAGTCAAGGGGGTTGGGAACAGATACGCAGTATTTT. The chain employs TRBV10-1 and TRBJ2-3; D may be TRBD1 (6 bases). Germline V gene data show CDR1 as WNHNN and CDR2 as SYGVQD (reference sequence). This CDR3 comprises 16 residues. V gave up 0 bases and J gave up 3 bases, with 13 bases separating them.

The chain couples TRBV4-3 to TRBJ2-5; 8 bases are a match to TRBD1. The germline gives CDR1 LGHNA, CDR2 YSLEER. V lost 1 base to trimming and J lost 7 bases; unmatched junction nucleotides: 11. This CDR3 contains 16 residues. The CDR3 DNA reads as TGCGCCAGCAGCCAAGGGTGGGACAGGTTGCGCGGGACCCAGTACTTC. Amino acids: CASSQGWDRLRGTQYF.

The chain carries TRBV9 and TRBJ2-3; 9 bases fit TRBD2. Germline V CDR1 and CDR2: SGDLS, YYNGEE. J was trimmed by 4 bases and V by 6 bases; bases with no gene match: 6. This CDR3 is 14 amino acids long. The CDR3: CASNLAGRADTQYF. In nucleotides, the CDR3 is TGTGCCAGCAACCTAGCGGGAAGGGCAGATACGCAGTATTTT.

This clone was seen only once. This rearrangement joins TRBV7-3 to TRBJ1-2; TRBD1 matches 7 bases. The CDR3 has 14 amino acids. Germline CDR1 and CDR2: SGHTA and FQGTGA. The V segment lost 5 bases and the J segment 8 bases; nucleotides outside the gene matches: 11. Here the CDR3 DNA reads TGTGCCAGCAGCGCAATCCACAGGGGAGGAGGCTACACCTTC. Translation: CASSAIHRGGGYTF.

This clone was seen a few times. The chain joins TRBV16 to TRBJ1-5; a weak D match, TRBD1 (5 bases). The CDR3 is made up of 14 amino acids. V was pared by 2 bases and J by 5 bases, with 10 bases between. Per the germline V gene, CDR1 is KGHSY and CDR2 is FQNENV. CDR3 amino acids: CASSQGGRDQPQHF. In nucleotides, the CDR3 is TGTGCCAGCAGCCAAGGGGGGAGGGATCAGCCCCAGCATTTT.

The rearrangement links TRBV15 to TRBJ1-2, with TRBD1 matching 8 bases. Losses at the gene ends were 4 bases for V and 3 bases for J; bases not matched to a gene: 1. Germline V CDR1 and CDR2: LNHNV, YYDKDF (reference sequence). This CDR3 region has 13 residues. CDR3 DNA sequence: TGTGCCACCAGCAAGGGACAGGACTATGGCTACACCTTC. Protein: CATSKGQDYGYTF.

This sequence joins TRBV7-9 and TRBJ2-1; TRBD2 aligns across 8 bases. The CDR3 runs 13 residues. Germline CDR1 and CDR2: SEHNR and FQNEAQ (reference sequence). Trimming took 2 bases from V and 8 from J; bases not matched to a gene: 2. This CDR3 is CASSLRTSHEQFF. CDR3 nucleotide sequence: TGTGCCAGCAGCTTAAGGACTAGCCATGAGCAGTTCTTC.